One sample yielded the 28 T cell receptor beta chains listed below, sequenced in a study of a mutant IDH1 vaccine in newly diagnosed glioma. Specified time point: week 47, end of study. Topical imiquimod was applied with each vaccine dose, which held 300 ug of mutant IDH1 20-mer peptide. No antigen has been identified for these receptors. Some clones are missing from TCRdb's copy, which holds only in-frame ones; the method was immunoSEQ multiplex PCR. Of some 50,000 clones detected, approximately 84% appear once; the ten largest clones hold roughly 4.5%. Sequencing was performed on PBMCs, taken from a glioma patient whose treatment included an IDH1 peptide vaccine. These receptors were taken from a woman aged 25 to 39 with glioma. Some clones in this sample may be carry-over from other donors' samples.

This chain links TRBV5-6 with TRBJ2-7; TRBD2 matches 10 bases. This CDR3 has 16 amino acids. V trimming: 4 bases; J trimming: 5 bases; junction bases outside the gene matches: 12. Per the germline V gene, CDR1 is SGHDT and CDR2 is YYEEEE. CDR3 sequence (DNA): TGTGCCAGCAGCGAATCCCTCAGCGGGAGGGCCCACGAGCAGTACTTC. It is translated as CASSESLSGRAHEQYF.

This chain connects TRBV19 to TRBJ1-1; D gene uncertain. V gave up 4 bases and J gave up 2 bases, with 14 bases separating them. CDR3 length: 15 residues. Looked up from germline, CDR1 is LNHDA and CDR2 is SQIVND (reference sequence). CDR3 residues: CASSTSRGYNTEAFF. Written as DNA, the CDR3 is TGTGCCAGTAGTACCTCCCGGGGTTACAACACTGAAGCTTTCTTT.

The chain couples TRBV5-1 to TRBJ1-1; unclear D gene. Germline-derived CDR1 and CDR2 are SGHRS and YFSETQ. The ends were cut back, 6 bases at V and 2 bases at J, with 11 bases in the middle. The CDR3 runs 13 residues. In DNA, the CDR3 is TGCGCCAGCAACTCACATGAAAACACTGAAGCTTTCTTT. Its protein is CASNSHENTEAFF.

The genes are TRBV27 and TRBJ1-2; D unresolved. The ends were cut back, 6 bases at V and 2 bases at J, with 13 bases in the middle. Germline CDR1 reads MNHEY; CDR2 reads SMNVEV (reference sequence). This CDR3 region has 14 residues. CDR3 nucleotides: TGTGCCAGCAGGGTGAGCCTAGGCAACTATGGCTACACCTTC. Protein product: CASRVSLGNYGYTF.

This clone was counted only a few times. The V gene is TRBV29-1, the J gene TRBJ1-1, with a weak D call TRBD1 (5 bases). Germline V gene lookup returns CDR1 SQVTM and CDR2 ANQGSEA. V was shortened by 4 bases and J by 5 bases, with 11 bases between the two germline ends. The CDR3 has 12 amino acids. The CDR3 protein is CSVGGGRTEAFF. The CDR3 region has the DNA TGCAGCGTTGGGGGGGGGAGGACTGAAGCTTTCTTT.

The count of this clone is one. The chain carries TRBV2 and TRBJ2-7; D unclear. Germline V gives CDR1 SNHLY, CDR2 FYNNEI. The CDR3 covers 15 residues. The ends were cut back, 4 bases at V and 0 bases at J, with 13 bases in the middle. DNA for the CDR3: TGTGCCAGCAGTGTTTTCGATTATAACTCCTACGAGCAGTACTTC. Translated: CASSVFDYNSYEQYF. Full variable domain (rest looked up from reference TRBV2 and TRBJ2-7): EPEVTQTPSHQVTQMGQEVILRCVPISNHLYFYWYRQILGQKVEFLVSFYNNEISEKSEIFDDQFSVERPDGSNFTLKIRSTKLEDSAMYFCASSVFDYNSYEQYFGPGTRLTVT.

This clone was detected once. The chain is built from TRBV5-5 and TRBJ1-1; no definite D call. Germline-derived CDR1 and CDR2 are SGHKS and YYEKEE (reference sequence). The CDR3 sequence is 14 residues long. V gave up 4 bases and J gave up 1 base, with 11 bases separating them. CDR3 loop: CASSTGRRNTEAFF. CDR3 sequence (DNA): TGTGCCAGCAGCACCGGACGGAGGAACACTGAAGCTTTCTTT.

The CDR3 loop reads CAWSPGQGYYEQYF. The DNA of the CDR3 is TGTGCCTGGAGCCCGGGACAGGGGTACTACGAGCAGTACTTC. The J gene is TRBJ2-7, the V gene TRBV30, with TRBD1 identical over 10 bases. Germline loops: CDR1 GTSNPN, CDR2 SVGIG (reference sequence). Trimming at V came to 3 bases and at J to 3 bases, leaving 5 bases not matched to a gene. The CDR3 is made up of 14 amino acids.

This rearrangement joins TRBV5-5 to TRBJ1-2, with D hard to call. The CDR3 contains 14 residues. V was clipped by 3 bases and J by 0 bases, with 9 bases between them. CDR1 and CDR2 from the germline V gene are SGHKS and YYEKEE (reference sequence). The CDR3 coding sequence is TGTGCCAGCAGCTGGGGAATCTCTAACTATGGCTACACCTTC. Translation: CASSWGISNYGYTF.

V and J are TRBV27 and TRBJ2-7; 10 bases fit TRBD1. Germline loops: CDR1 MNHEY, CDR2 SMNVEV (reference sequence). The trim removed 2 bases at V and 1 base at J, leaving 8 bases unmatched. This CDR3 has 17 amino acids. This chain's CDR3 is CASSLGGWTGGSYEQYF. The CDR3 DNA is TGTGCCAGCAGTTTAGGGGGGTGGACAGGGGGTTCCTACGAGCAGTACTTC.

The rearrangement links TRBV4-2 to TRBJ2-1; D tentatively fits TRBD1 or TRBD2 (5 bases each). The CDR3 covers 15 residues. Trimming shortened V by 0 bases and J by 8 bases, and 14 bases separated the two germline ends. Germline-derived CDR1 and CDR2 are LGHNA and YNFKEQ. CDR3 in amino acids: CASSQDPQRDHEQFF. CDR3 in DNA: TGTGCCAGCAGCCAAGATCCACAGAGGGACCATGAGCAGTTCTTC.

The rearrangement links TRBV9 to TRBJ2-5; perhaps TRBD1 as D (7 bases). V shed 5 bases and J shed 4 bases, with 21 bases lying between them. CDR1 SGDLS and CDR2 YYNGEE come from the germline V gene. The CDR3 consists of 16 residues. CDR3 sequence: CASSSEGTATGETQYF. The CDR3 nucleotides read TGTGCCAGCAGTTCGGAGGGGACAGCCACGGGAGAGACCCAGTACTTC.

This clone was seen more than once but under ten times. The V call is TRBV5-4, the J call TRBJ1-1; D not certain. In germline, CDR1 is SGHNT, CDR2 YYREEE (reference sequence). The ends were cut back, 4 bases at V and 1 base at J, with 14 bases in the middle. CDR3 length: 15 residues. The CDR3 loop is CASSVGLVRNTEAFF. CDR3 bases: TGTGCCAGCAGCGTTGGACTAGTTCGGAACACTGAAGCTTTCTTT.

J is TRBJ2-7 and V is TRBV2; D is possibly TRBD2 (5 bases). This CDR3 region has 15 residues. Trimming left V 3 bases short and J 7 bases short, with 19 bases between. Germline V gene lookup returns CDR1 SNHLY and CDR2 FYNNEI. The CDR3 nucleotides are TGTGCCAGCAGTGAGGAGGAGAGAGGCTATACGGAGCAGTACTTC. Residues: CASSEEERGYTEQYF.

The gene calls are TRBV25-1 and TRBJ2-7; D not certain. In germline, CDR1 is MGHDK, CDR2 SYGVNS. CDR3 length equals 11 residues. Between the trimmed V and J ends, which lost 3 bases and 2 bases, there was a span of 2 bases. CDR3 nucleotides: TGTGCCAGCAGTGAGACCTACGAGCAGTACTTC. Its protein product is CASSETYEQYF.

The CDR3 DNA follows: TGTGCCAGCAGCTTGGCCAGGGGGTCTGCAACTAATGAAAAACTGTTTTTT. This gives the protein CASSLARGSATNEKLFF. The J gene is TRBJ1-4, the V gene TRBV5-6; 7 bases are shared with TRBD1. CDR1 and CDR2 from the germline V gene are SGHDT and YYEEEE. V was pared by 0 bases and J by 0 bases, with 5 bases of the junction left unmatched. This CDR3 contains 17 residues.

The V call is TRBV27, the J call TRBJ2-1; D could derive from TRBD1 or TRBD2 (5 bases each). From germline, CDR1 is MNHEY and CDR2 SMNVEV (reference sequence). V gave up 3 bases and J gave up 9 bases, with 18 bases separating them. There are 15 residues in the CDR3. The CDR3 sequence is CASSFSVGPPGEQFF. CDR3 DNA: TGTGCCAGCAGTTTTTCGGTGGGACCCCCGGGTGAGCAGTTCTTC.

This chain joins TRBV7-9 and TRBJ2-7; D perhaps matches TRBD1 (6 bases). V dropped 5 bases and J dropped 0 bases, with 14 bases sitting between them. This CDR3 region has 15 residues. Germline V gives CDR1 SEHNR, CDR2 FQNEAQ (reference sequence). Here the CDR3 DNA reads TGTGCCAGCAGCGAGACAGGCGACCCCTCCTACGAGCAGTACTTC. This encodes CASSETGDPSYEQYF.

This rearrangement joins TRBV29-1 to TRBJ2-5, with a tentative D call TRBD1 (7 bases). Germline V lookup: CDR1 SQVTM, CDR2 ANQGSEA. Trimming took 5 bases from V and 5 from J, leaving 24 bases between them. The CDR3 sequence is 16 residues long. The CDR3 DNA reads TGCAGCGTTATACCTCAGGCGGCAGGGGGGCGGGAGACCCAGTACTTC. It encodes CSVIPQAAGGRETQYF.

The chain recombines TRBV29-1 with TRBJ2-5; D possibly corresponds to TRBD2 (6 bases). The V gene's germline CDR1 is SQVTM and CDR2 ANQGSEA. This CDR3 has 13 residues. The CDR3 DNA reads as TGCAGTATTAGCGGAGGGCCCCAAGAGACCCAGTACTTC. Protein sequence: CSISGGPQETQYF.

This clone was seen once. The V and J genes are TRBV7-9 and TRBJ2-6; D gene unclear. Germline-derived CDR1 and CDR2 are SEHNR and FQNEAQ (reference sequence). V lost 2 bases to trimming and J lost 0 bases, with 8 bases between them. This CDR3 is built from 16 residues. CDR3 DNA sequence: TGTGCCAGCAGCTTAAATGACCGCTCTGGGGCCAACGTCCTGACTTTC. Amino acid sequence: CASSLNDRSGANVLTF.

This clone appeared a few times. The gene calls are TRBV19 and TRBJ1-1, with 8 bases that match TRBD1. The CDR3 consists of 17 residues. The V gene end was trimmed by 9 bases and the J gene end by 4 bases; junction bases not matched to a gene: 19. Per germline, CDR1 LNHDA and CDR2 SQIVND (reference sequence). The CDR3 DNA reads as TGTGCCAGCTCCCGGGGGGCAGGGGGCTCTTTTGGCACTGAAGCTTTCTTT. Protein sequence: CASSRGAGGSFGTEAFF. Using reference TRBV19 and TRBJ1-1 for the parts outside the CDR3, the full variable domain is DGGITQSPKYLFRKEGQNVTLSCEQNLNHDAMYWYRQDPGQGLRLIYYSQIVNDFQKGDIAEGYSVSREKKESFPLTVTSAQKNPTAFYLCASSRGAGGSFGTEAFFGQGTRLTVV.

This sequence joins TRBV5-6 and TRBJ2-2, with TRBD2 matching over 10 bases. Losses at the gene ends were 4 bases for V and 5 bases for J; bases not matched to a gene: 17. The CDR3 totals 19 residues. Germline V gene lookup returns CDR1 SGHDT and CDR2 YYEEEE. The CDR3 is CASSPGTSVFFLRTGELFF. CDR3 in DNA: TGTGCCAGCAGCCCTGGGACTAGCGTCTTTTTTTTGAGGACCGGGGAGCTGTTTTTT.

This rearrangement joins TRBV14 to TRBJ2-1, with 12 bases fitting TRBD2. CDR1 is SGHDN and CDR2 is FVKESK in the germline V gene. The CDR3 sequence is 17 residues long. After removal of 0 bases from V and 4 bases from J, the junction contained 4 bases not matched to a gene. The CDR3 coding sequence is TGTGCCAGCAGCCAAGAATTAGGACTAGCGGGATACAATGAGCAGTTCTTC. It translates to CASSQELGLAGYNEQFF.

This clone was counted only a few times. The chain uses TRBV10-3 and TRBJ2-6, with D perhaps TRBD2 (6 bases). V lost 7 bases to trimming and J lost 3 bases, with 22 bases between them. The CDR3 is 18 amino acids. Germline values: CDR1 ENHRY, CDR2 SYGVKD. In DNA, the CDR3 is TGTGCCATCAAGGAGGGCGGAAGCTATCAGAGTGGGGCCAACGTCCTGACTTTC. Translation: CAIKEGGSYQSGANVLTF.

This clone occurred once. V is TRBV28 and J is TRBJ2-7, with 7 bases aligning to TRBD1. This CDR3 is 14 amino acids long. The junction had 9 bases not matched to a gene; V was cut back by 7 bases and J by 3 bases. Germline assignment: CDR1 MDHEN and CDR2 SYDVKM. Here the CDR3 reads CASTARGFLYEQYF. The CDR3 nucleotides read TGTGCCAGCACCGCCAGGGGGTTCCTCTACGAGCAGTACTTC. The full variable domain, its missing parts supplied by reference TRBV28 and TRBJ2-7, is DVKVTQSSRYLVKRTGEKVFLECVQDMDHENMFWYRQDPGLGLRLIYFSYDVKMKEKGDIPEGYSVSREKKERFSLILESASTNQTSMYLCASTARGFLYEQYFGPGTRLTVT.

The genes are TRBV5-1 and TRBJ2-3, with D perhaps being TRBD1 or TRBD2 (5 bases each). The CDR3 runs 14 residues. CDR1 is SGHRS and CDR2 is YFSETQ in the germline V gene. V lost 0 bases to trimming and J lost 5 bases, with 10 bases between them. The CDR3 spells CASSLGSGRDTQYF. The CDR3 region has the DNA TGCGCCAGCAGCTTGGGCTCAGGGAGAGATACGCAGTATTTT.

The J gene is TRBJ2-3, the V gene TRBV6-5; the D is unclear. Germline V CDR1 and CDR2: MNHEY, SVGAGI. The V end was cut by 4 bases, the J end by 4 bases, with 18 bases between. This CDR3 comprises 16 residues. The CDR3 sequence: CASSFGAPFLSDTQYF. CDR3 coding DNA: TGTGCCAGCAGTTTCGGCGCGCCCTTCTTGTCAGATACGCAGTATTTT.